This entry lists 7 T cell receptor beta chains sequenced from one sample in a study of shared clonotypes between healthy human individuals. Assay used: immunoSEQ multiplex PCR; TCRdb lists only in-frame clones, some missing. The table includes fewer than 400,000 clones, around two thirds detected once. What was sequenced was memory CD4+ T cells sorted from blood. Subset described: CD45RA-negative fraction. The receptors derive from a man between 25 and 39 years old in good health.

This chain joins TRBV6-6 and TRBJ2-5; 7 bases fit TRBD2. Germline V gene sequence: CDR1 MNHNY, CDR2 SVGAGI (reference sequence). V was pared by 5 bases and J by 4 bases, with 1 base of the junction left unmatched. The CDR3 totals 12 residues. As DNA, the CDR3 is TGTGCCAGCAGTGGCGGGGGAGAGACCCAGTACTTC. Its translation: CASSGGGETQYF.

The V call is TRBV9, the J call TRBJ2-5; D is ambiguous. CDR1 is SGDLS, CDR2 YYNGEE, per germline. The CDR3 spans 13 residues. Trimming left V 4 bases short and J 5 bases short, with 12 bases between. The CDR3 coding sequence is TGTGCCAGCAGCTTCTCACTGGGGGAGACCCAGTACTTC. Residues: CASSFSLGETQYF.

The chain recombines TRBV27 with TRBJ1-2; TRBD1 aligns across 10 bases. The germline V gene encodes CDR1 MNHEY and CDR2 SMNVEV (reference sequence). The CDR3 is made up of 15 amino acids. J gave up 7 bases and V 4 bases, and 9 bases lay outside the gene matches. The CDR3 region is CASSSPTGGVSGYTF. In DNA, the CDR3 is TGTGCCAGCAGTTCCCCGACAGGGGGCGTGAGTGGCTACACCTTC.

As concerns this clone: The sample carries other DNA sequences with the same CDR3. The chain combines TRBV7-9 with TRBJ2-1; D not resolved. CDR1 and CDR2 (germline): SEHNR, FQNEAQ (reference sequence). The CDR3 covers 11 residues. The V end lost 4 bases, the J end lost 7 bases, and 5 bases lay between the germline ends. As DNA, the CDR3 is TGTGCCAGCAGCTCCAGTAATGAGCAGTTCTTC. Encoded protein: CASSSSNEQFF.

V usage is TRBV6-1 and J usage is TRBJ1-4; the match to TRBD1 covers 9 bases. J gave up 7 bases and V 1 base, and 10 bases lay outside the gene matches. Germline V gene sequence: CDR1 MNHNS, CDR2 SASEGT. The length of the CDR3 is 17 residues. CDR3 sequence: CASSEVRRGQGSEKLFF. The CDR3 DNA sequence: TGTGCCAGCAGTGAAGTGCGCCGCGGACAGGGGAGTGAAAAACTGTTTTTT.

There are a few counts of this clone. CDR3 nucleotide sequence: TGCGCCAGCACCCCCGGACTAGTCCGCAATGAGCAGTTCTTC. Its protein is CASTPGLVRNEQFF. The J gene is TRBJ2-1, the V gene TRBV10-2, with TRBD2 matching 7 bases. This CDR3 region has 14 residues. The germline V gene encodes CDR1 WSHSY and CDR2 SAAADI. With 7 bases clipped from V and 6 bases from J, the junction kept 9 bases outside the gene matches.

This chain connects TRBV5-4 to TRBJ1-2, with a possible D match to TRBD1 (5 bases). This CDR3 comprises 13 residues. Trimming stripped 2 bases from V and 5 bases from J, with 10 bases between. Germline V gene sequence: CDR1 SGHNT, CDR2 YYREEE (reference sequence). The CDR3 is CASSLGVDYGYTF. The DNA of the CDR3 is TGTGCCAGCAGCTTAGGGGTGGATTATGGCTACACCTTC.